This T cell receptor beta chain was identified in a study of technical replicates of blood from a few donors. TCRdb's copy holds only in-frame clones and misses some; the assay was immunoSEQ multiplex PCR. The table lists more than 90,000 clones, roughly 96% of them singletons. The V and J ends lost 6 bases and 4 bases, in that order; junction bases with no gene match: 11. From germline, CDR1 is KGHSH and CDR2 LQKENI. This CDR3 region has 15 residues. The sequenced material came from T cells isolated from PBMCs. The chain links TRBV18 to TRBJ1-2; the match to TRBD1 covers 7 bases. The receptor was isolated from a human donor in good health. The CDR3 is CASSSTRQGVYGYTF. In nucleotides, the CDR3 is TGTGCCAGCTCTTCCACGAGACAGGGCGTCTATGGCTACACCTTC. Variable domain in full (rest from reference TRBV18 and TRBJ1-2): NAGVMQNPRHLVRRRGQEARLRCSPMKGHSHVYWYRQLPEEGLKFMVYLQKENIIDESGMPKERFSAEFPKEGPSILRIQQVVRGDSAAYFCASSSTRQGVYGYTFGSGTRLTVV.